The clone carrying this TCR beta chain was observed a single time. Looked up from germline, CDR1 is MNHEY and CDR2 is SMNVEV (reference sequence). The CDR3 length is 12 residues. V lost 8 bases and J lost 0; bases outside the gene matches: 1. The sample originates from a study of T cell responses to AZD1222 COVID-19 vaccine. The assay was immunoSEQ multiplex PCR, and TCRdb's table has in-frame clones only and misses some. The table records 100,000 to 150,000 clones, around 90% of them present only once. Sequencing was performed on peripheral blood, taken on day 0 of AZD1222 vaccination. The chain recombines TRBV27 with TRBJ2-7; 7 positions match TRBD1. The sequence was obtained from an adult in good health. This CDR3 is CASWDSSYEQYF. CDR3 DNA sequence: TGTGCCAGCTGGGACAGCTCCTACGAGCAGTACTTC.